This T cell receptor (beta chain) was captured in a study of regulatory T cells in long-lasting Graves disease (dated by TCRdb to the early 2020s). In the study overall: In the newly diagnosed Graves' disease group, patients had been taking antithyroid drugs for less than 3 months. Patients with persistent Graves' disease were compared with patients with newly diagnosed Graves' disease using TCR sequencing and RNA sequencing of peripheral blood. A total of 35 or so samples underwent TCR sequencing: around 13 from persistent and 20 from newly diagnosed Graves' disease patients. The study was registered as a clinical trial and conducted in China.

The sample's time point label, decoded: newly diagnosed GD, antithyroid drugs for less than 3 months. For both TCR sequencing and RNA sequencing, RNA was extracted from PBMCs in TRIzol. Graves' disease was diagnosed according to American Thyroid Association guidelines. The patients came from an endocrinology department in Xi'an, China. Each patient gave approximately 9 milliliters of peripheral blood, collected in an EDTA anticoagulant tube. Ficoll Paque Plus density gradient separation was used to isolate PBMCs, and no further T cell sorting was done. An Agilent 2100 Bioanalyzer and agarose gel were used to check RNA quality, while a NanoDrop 2000 measured RNA concentration. The cysteine opens and the phenylalanine closes a CDR3 of 14 amino acids. Only CDR3 DNA is held: 42 bases, read in frame from base 1. The germline V gene sets CDR1 to SGHRS and CDR2 to YFSETQ. The germline V and J ends show losses of 5 bases and 5 bases respectively, and no gene match explains 8 bases of the junction.

Libraries were constructed by multiplex PCR. The data were produced on an Illumina HiSeq 4000. iRepertoire HTBI primers and Arm-PCR amplification of CDR3 regions were used to construct TCR beta libraries. Gel purification was performed on PCR products prior to sequencing. The study's own analysis went as follows. Across samples, approximately 68 TRBV and 15 or so TRBJ segments were identified and used for gene usage analysis of CDR3 amino acid clonotypes. COPE and FqMerger were used to merge the filtered high-quality paired reads into contigs. Contigs were aligned with BLAST to IMGT TRBV, TRBD and TRBJ reference genes, and CDR3 was defined per IMGT. Highly expanded clones were defined as clonotypes with a frequency above 0.1%. Shannon entropy served as the measure of repertoire diversity, while the Gini coefficient captured V-J evenness. Public clonotypes were defined as clonotypes shared by more than one individual. TCRdb passed the public sequencing reads through fastp at Q25 and MiXCR, retaining productive beta sequences. Rows with a matching CDR3 protein are joined into one entry that keeps the most common DNA and genes. TCRdb assigned the V and J calls; the authors' analysis was not used. This sample lists hundreds of thousands of distinct CDR3 sequences; over 15% were detected once. The top ten hold just under 30% of the sample.

Points the paper makes about the study in general: Because the primary lesion, thyroid tissue, could not be accessed, the study looked at peripheral blood alone. TRBV28, TRBJ1-2 and TRBJ2-5 were preferentially used in persistent disease, while TRBV20-1 and TRBJ2-1 were favored in newly diagnosed disease. The authors noted that the small sample size was a limitation that may lower accuracy. Sequencing and analysis were limited to the TCR beta chain. A larger number of public clonotypes was shared among persistent patients (fewer than 3,000) than among newly diagnosed patients (around 970). Lower TCR Shannon entropy and fewer highly expanded clones were observed in persistent Graves' disease patients than in newly diagnosed patients, which suggested clonal expansion.

In this sample, this clonotype turned up many times. Its antigen is still unknown. Base-call qualities are not available, and no considerably larger clone is one nucleotide away. This sample was also put to use in a study of T cells in Graves' hyperthyroidism and ophthalmopathy. The second study reports: Stable Graves' hyperthyroidism was defined as the absence of progression to ophthalmopathy over 18 months of follow-up. Hyperthyroidism patients were aged 18 to 65 years and newly diagnosed, with disease duration of less than 2 months. Patients with uncontrolled infections, other autoimmune diseases, pregnancy or lactation were excluded. Diagnoses relied on clinical symptoms, serum thyroxine and TRAb, thyroid ultrasound and orbital computed tomography. The first round of RT-PCR for the TCR CDR3 was performed with the HTBI primer set and the Qiagen OneStep RT-PCR kit. Most expanded thyroid clonotypes (frequency above 0.001) were also detected in blood, suggesting blood repertoires may reflect thyroid immune responses. A model built on a 13 V-J signature distinguished ophthalmopathy from stable hyperthyroidism, reaching 85% to 90% sensitivity and 81.08% specificity in cross-validation and 80%/75% in testing. During validation, the model predicted progression to ophthalmopathy a median of around 7 months ahead of onset, with roughly 65% sensitivity and almost 75% specificity. To identify TCR V-J signatures that set the groups apart, the researchers used a discovery cohort of more than 95 patients, made up of some 41 with Graves' ophthalmopathy and 57 with stable Graves' hyperthyroidism. Whether ophthalmopathy could be predicted prospectively was tested in an independent validation cohort made up of under 20 hyperthyroidism patients plus 17 patients who later progressed to ophthalmopathy. The 95 to 100 discovery patients were divided at random into training and test sets in a 7:3 ratio. In addition, the study compared T-cell repertoires in thyroid tissue and in blood from roughly 6 Graves' hyperthyroidism patients. Once sampling was done, hyperthyroidism patients were given methimazole at a starting dose of 30 mg daily, whereas ophthalmopathy patients were given high-dose intravenous methylprednisolone. Libraries were constructed in a second round of multiplex PCR, after which size selection and purification were carried out. Sequencing of the libraries was done on an Illumina HiSeq2000 using paired-end 100 bp reads. SOAPnuke was used to process the raw data, with reads discarded if the reads contained adapters or uncalled bases, had a mean Phred below 15, or lacked an exact constant-primer or identifier match. COPE v1.2.5 was used to merge the high-quality paired reads, and each unique nucleotide sequence was defined as a clonotype. MiTCR v1.1 was used to align clonotypes to the IMGT TRBV, TRBD and TRBJ reference segments. Only V-J combinations with frequency above 0.0001, covering 99.2% of repertoires, were analysed. A TCS score was defined as the ratio of F50 (clonal expansion) to E x V (chaos), with BLOSUM62-based TCRdist applied between CDR3 peptides within each V-J. Welch's t-statistics and random forest reduced 450 to 600 V-J features to around 14, which were used in a naive Bayes classifier (R e1071). Sample size was not statistically predetermined, and blinding of investigators to group allocation was not performed. According to the paper, TCR Vbeta CDR3 sequencing was carried out on about 140 peripheral blood samples, which came from more than 40 ophthalmopathy, some 73 hyperthyroidism and about 17 progressor patients.

This receptor was identified in a man between 35 and 55 years old with Graves disease. Donor details come from another sample of the same person, matched by shared clones. Source: peripheral blood mononuclear cells (PBMCs), taken at new diagnosis, from a patient treated with antithyroid drugs. The V and J segments used are TRBV5-1 and TRBJ2-5; 8 bases in between match TRBD2. The CDR3: CASSFDSGAETQYF. The DNA reads TGCGCCAGCAGTTTTGATAGCGGGGCGGAGACCCAGTACTTC.